The T cell receptor beta chain described here comes from a study of control samples from healthy donors and cancer patients. TCRdb's copy holds only in-frame clones and misses some; the assay was immunoSEQ multiplex PCR. The profile shows about 85,000 clones, less than 95% of them singletons. There are 16 residues in the CDR3. CDR1 is SGHAT and CDR2 is FQNNGV in the germline V gene. V was clipped by 6 bases and J by 2 bases, with 19 bases between them. The receptor was isolated from a woman younger than 30 in good health. Sequencing was performed on blood. The V call is TRBV11-2, the J call TRBJ2-5; D is unclear. The CDR3 nucleotides are TGTGCCAGCAGGGACGGTGGACGCACGCAGCAAGAGACCCAGTACTTC. Its protein product is CASRDGGRTQQETQYF.